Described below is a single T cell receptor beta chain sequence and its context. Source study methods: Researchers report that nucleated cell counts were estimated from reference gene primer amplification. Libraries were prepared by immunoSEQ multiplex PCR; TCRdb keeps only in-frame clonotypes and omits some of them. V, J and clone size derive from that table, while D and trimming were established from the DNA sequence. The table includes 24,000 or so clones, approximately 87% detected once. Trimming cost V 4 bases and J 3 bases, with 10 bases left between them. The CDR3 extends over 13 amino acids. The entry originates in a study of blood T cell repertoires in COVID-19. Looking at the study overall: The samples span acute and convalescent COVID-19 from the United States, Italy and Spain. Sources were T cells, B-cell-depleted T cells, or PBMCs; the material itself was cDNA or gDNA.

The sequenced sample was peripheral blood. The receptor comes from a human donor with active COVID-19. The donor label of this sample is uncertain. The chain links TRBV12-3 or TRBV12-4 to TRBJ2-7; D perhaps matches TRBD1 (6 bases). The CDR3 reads CASSSSQGYEQYF. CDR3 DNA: TGTGCCAGCAGTTCCTCACAGGGCTACGAGCAGTACTTC.